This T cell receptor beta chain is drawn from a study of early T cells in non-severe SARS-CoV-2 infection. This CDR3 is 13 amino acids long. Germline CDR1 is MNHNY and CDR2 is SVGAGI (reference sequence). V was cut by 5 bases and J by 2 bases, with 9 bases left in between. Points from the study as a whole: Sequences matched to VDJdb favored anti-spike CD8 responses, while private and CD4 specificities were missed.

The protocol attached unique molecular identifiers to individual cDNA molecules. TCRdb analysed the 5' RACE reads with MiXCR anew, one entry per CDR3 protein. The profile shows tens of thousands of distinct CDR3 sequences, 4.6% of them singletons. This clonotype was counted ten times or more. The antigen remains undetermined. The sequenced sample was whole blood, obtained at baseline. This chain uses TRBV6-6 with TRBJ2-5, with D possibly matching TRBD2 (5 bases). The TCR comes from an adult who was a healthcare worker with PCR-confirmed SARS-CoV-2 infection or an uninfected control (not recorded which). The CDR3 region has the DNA TGTGCCAGCAGTCCGGGGTATCAAGAGACCCAGTACTTC. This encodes CASSPGYQETQYF.